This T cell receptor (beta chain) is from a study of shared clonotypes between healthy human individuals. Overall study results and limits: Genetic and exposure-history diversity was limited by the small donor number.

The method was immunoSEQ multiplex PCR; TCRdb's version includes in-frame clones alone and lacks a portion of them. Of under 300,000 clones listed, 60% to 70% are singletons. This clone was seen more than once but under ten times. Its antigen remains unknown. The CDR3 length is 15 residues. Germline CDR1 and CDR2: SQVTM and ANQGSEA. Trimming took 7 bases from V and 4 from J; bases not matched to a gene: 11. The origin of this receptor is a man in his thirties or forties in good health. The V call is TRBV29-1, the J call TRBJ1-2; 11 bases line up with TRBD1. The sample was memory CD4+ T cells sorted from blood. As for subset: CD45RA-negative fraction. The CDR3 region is CSAPDRGQESYGYTF. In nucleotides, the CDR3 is TGCAGCGCCCCGGACAGGGGGCAGGAAAGCTATGGCTACACCTTC.